This T cell receptor (beta chain) was identified in a study of blood T cells in healthy people across ages. Alongside a J-beta primer mix, a sample-barcoded 5' primer served in a second PCR lasting roughly 7 to 11 cycles. A single record per CDR3 protein comes from TCRdb applying MiXCR to the 5' RACE reads. This table holds 800,000 to 950,000 distinct CDR3 sequences, roughly 35% found once. This CDR3 region has 16 residues. Unmatched junction bases numbered 12, after V lost 5 bases and J lost 6 bases. CDR1 and CDR2 (germline): SEHNR, FQNEAQ (reference sequence). Sequenced: blood. The rearrangement links TRBV7-9 to TRBJ2-1; 8 bases fit TRBD2. The clonotype comes from a young man in good health. CDR3 in DNA: TGTGCCAGCAGCGTCTCACCGGGACTAGATCCCAATGAGCAGTTCTTC. Protein product: CASSVSPGLDPNEQFF.